This T cell receptor beta chain comes out of a study of CD8 T cells in ankylosing spondylitis. Study results and limitations: Several of the motif variants were reported before in synovial fluid and blood from reactive arthritis. In peripheral blood, disease-linked CD8+ clones occurred at relatively low frequencies. According to the report, clones linked to the disease were significantly enriched in matched synovial fluid samples taken from ankylosing spondylitis patients.

The germline V gene has CDR1 MGHDK and CDR2 SYGVNS. The CDR3 has 15 residues. The V and J ends lost 2 bases and 4 bases respectively, with 15 bases between them. Library preparation for TCR beta used quantitative 5'-RACE with molecular barcodes. MiXCR, run by TCRdb on the 5' RACE reads, gives a single entry per CDR3 protein. The sample yields roughly 130,000 distinct CDR3 sequences, over 6.5% seen once. This clonotype was seen at least ten times. Its antigen is currently unknown. The chain joins TRBV25-1 to TRBJ2-7; no firm D call. The sequence derives from a male donor with ankylosing spondylitis or in good health (not recorded which). Sequenced input: blood, either unsorted or a sorted T cell fraction (not recorded which). In DNA, the CDR3 is TGTGCCAGCAGTGAACCAGGTCGGGCTGGATACGAGCAGTACTTC. Translated: CASSEPGRAGYEQYF.